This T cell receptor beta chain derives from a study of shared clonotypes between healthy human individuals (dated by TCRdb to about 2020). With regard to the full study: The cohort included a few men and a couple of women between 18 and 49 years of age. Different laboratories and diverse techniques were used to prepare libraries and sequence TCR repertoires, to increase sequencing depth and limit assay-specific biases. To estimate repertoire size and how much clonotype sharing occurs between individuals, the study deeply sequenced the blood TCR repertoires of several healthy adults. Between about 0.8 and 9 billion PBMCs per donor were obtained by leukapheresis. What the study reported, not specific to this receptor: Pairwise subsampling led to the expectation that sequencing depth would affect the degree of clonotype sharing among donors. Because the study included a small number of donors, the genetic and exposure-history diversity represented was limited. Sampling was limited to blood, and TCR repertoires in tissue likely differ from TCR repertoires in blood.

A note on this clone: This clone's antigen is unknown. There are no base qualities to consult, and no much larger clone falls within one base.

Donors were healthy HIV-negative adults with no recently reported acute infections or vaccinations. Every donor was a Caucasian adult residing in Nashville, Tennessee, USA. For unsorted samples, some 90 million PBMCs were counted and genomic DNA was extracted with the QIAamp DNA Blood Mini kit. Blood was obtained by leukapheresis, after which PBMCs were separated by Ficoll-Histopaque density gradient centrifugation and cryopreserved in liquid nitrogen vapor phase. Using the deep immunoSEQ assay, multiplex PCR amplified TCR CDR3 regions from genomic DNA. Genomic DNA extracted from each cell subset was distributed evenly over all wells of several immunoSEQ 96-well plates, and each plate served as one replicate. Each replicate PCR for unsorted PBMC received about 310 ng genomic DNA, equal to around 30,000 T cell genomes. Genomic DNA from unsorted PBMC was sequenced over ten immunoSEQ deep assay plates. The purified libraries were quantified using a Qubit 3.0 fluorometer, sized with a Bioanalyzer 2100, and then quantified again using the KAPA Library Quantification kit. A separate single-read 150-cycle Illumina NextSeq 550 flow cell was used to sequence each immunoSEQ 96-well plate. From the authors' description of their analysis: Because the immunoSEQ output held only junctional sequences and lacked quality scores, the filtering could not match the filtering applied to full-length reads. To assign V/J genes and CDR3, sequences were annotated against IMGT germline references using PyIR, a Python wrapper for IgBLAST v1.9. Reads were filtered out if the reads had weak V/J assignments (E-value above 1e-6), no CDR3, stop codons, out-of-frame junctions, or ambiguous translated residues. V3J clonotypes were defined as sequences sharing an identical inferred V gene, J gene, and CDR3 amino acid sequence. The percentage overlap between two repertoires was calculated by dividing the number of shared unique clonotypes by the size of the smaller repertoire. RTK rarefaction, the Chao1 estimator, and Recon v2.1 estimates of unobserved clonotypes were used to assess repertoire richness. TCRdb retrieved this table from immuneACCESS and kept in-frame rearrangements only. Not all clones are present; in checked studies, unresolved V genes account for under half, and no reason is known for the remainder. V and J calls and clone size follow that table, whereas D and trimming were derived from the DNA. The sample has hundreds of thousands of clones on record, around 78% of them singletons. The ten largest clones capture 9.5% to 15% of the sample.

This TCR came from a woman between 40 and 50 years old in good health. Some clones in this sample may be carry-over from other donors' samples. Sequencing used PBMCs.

The encoded CDR3 is CASSLGTGLNQPQHF. The DNA sequence reads TGTGCCAGCAGCTTAGGGACAGGGCTCAATCAGCCCCAGCATTTT. This sequence uses TRBV7-2 and TRBJ1-5; 8 middle bases align to TRBD1. The CDR3 starts with the cysteine, ends with the phenylalanine, and has 15 residues. Only CDR3 DNA remains: 45 bases, in frame from the first base. Trimming leaves V shorter by 1 base and J shorter by 3 bases, with the junction holding 2 bases beyond the gene matches. CDR1 SGHTA and CDR2 FQGNSA are derived from the germline V gene. The entire variable domain, with the stretches around the CDR3 drawn from the reference TRBV7-2 and TRBJ1-5 proteins, is GAGVSQSPSNKVTEKGKDVELRCDPISGHTALYWYRQSLGQGLEFLIYFQGNSAPDKSGLPSDRFSAERTGGSVSTLTIQRTQQEDSAVYLCASSLGTGLNQPQHFGDGTRLSIL.